This T cell receptor beta chain was identified in a study of blood T cell repertoires in COVID-19. Sequencing was performed with immunoSEQ multiplex PCR; in TCRdb, only in-frame clones are kept and a portion is missing. Among 350,000 to 450,000 clones listed, around 86% were seen once. The CDR3 is 18 residues long. Germline values: CDR1 SNHLY, CDR2 FYNNEI. Trimming shortened V by 6 bases and J by 3 bases, and 26 bases separated the two germline ends. Sequencing input: peripheral blood. V is TRBV2 and J is TRBJ1-1, with unresolved D. The TCR comes from a human donor in a cohort sampled during active COVID-19. Written as DNA, the CDR3 is TGTGCCAGCAGCCGGGTGTCCGGTGGCCCCTCTAGGCACACTGAAGCTTTCTTT. It specifies CASSRVSGGPSRHTEAFF. The whole variable domain, remainder taken from reference TRBV2 and TRBJ1-1, is EPEVTQTPSHQVTQMGQEVILRCVPISNHLYFYWYRQILGQKVEFLVSFYNNEISEKSEIFDDQFSVERPDGSNFTLKIRSTKLEDSAMYFCASSRVSGGPSRHTEAFFGQGTRLTVV.